The following is a T cell receptor beta chain sequence with its context. Trimming at V came to 2 bases and at J to 8 bases, leaving 8 bases not matched to a gene. This CDR3 has 14 residues. CDR1 MDHEN and CDR2 SYDVKM come from the germline V gene. This entry is derived from a study of PD-1 blockade in classical Hodgkin lymphoma. Time point meaning: cycle 4 day 1 (C4D1), after five to seven weeks of nivolumab. Every patient was affected by relapse after autologous stem cell transplantation, while exposure to brentuximab vedotin was not uniform. Researchers report purifying CD4+ T cells from thawed PBMCs by magnetic negative selection. Clones were sequenced by immunoSEQ multiplex PCR, and TCRdb holds only the in-frame ones, with some missing. This table holds tens of thousands of clones, 80% to 95% found once.

The chain joins TRBV28 to TRBJ1-2, with TRBD1 identical over 7 bases. The clonotype originates from a human donor with classical Hodgkin lymphoma. The specimen comprised CD4+ T cells from blood, sampled before the fourth cycle of nivolumab. The CDR3 region has the DNA TGTGCCAGCAGTTTAGTGGGAGGGGGCCGGGGCTACACCTTC. This gives the protein CASSLVGGGRGYTF.